This TCR beta chain came from a study of identical twins. Many counts were recorded for this clonotype. V lost 4 bases to trimming and J lost 6 bases, with 10 bases between them. Germline V gene lookup returns CDR1 SQVTM and CDR2 ANQGSEA. The CDR3 has 13 amino acids. TCRdb re-called the 5' RACE reads through MiXCR, storing one row per CDR3 protein. The sample records hundreds of thousands of distinct CDR3 sequences, 8.5% to 9.5% being singletons. This sample was also put to use in a study of yellow fever vaccine responses in identical twins.

The chain joins TRBV29-1 to TRBJ1-6, with a possible D match to TRBD1 (6 bases). The sequence came from a woman aged 18-29 years in good health. The material sequenced was PBMCs. CDR3 region: CSVAGGLNSPLHF. DNA for the CDR3: TGCAGCGTTGCCGGGGGCCTTAATTCACCCCTCCACTTT.